A selection of T cell receptor beta chains follows, all from one sample in a study of CD4 T cells in relation to SARS-CoV-2 and coronaviruses. The repertoire was sequenced with immunoSEQ multiplex PCR; TCRdb's copy has only in-frame clones and lacks some. The profile shows 25,000 to 30,000 clones, roughly 76% of them singletons. These TCRs' antigens remain unknown. The sample consisted of CD4+ T cells from PBMCs, cultured in vitro. The origin of the receptors is a human donor in good health. Both conserved end residues are part of each CDR3. Fields, in order: J gene, V gene, D gene, clone size, CDR3 protein, CDR3 DNA. A D gene is named only where the DNA matches it firmly. Clone size, where shown, is once, few, many, or a class for clones that have expanded.

TRBJ2-2,TRBV11-2,TRBD1,few,CASSSQGAGELFF,TGTGCCAGCAGCTCCCAGGGGGCCGGGGAGCTGTTTTTT
TRBJ2-5,TRBV3-1/TRBV3-2,TRBD2,.,CASSQGVSGGVQETQYF,TGTGCCAGCAGCCAAGGGGTTAGCGGGGGGGTCCAAGAGACCCAGTACTTC
TRBJ1-2,TRBV6-5,.,.,CASSYSGVDYGYTF,TGTGCCAGCAGTTACTCGGGGGTTGACTATGGCTACACCTTC
TRBJ1-5,TRBV18,.,.,CASSPRAGPVGNQPQHF,TGTGCCAGCTCACCACGGGCAGGGCCAGTAGGGAATCAGCCCCAGCATTTT
TRBJ2-2,TRBV10-3,.,few,CAISESSGDRRTGELFF,TGTGCCATCAGTGAGTCGTCAGGAGACAGGAGGACCGGGGAGCTGTTTTTT
TRBJ1-2,TRBV6-5,.,.,CASSYFSGANYGYTF,TGTGCCAGCAGTTACTTTTCCGGGGCGAACTATGGCTACACCTTC
TRBJ1-6,TRBV3-1/TRBV3-2,.,few,CASSQDDGEGSPLHF,TGTGCCAGCAGCCAAGATGATGGCGAGGGTTCACCCCTCCACTTT
TRBJ2-5,TRBV11-3,TRBD2,once,CASSTTSGSGETQYF,TGTGCCAGCAGCACCACTAGCGGGAGTGGAGAGACCCAGTACTTC
TRBJ1-2,TRBV5-5,.,.,CASSLAEWGPYGYTF,TGTGCCAGCAGCTTGGCCGAGTGGGGTCCCTATGGCTACACCTTC
TRBJ2-1,TRBV12-3/TRBV12-4,.,.,CASSLRSAHEQFF,TGTGCCAGCAGTTTAAGATCCGCCCATGAGCAGTTCTTC
TRBJ2-3,TRBV10-1,TRBD2,.,CASSSGLAGDTQYF,TGCGCCAGCAGTTCCGGACTAGCAGGGGATACGCAGTATTTT
TRBJ1-5,TRBV24-1,.,once,CATSARGWPQHF,TGTGCCACCAGTGCTCGGGGGTGGCCCCAGCATTTT
TRBJ1-4,TRBV10-2,TRBD1,.,CASRDSDRGDEKLFF,TGCGCCAGCAGGGACTCGGACAGGGGTGACGAAAAACTGTTTTTT
TRBJ1-5,TRBV11-2,.,few,CASSLGRAGPQPQHF,TGTGCCAGCAGCTTAGGACGTGCTGGGCCACAGCCCCAGCATTTT